This T cell receptor (beta chain) was identified in a study of Ad26.COV2.S vaccination and SARS-CoV-2 variants. Measured with immunoSEQ multiplex PCR; TCRdb has only the in-frame clones, and not every one. This sample yields 350,000 to 450,000 clones, of which over 75% are seen a single time; around 3.7% belongs to the top ten. The germline V gene encodes CDR1 SGHTA and CDR2 FQGNSA. This CDR3 has 15 amino acids. V lost 1 base to trimming and J lost 4 bases, with 14 bases between them. Study outcomes and limitations: Vaccinees displayed broader spike-specific TCR repertoires than placebo recipients.

The treatment here: about 20 received Ad26.COV2.S at low or high dose, single or two shots; 5 received placebo; per-sample allocation not given. The samples were gathered on day 63 after the first injection of vaccine or placebo. The sample came from a Boston adult aged 18-55 years. Vaccine was an Ad26 vector expressing Wuhan-strain SARS-CoV-2 spike. Note on this clone: Its specificity is unknown.

This chain connects TRBV7-2 to TRBJ2-7; D ambiguous. The sequence came from a person between 18 and 59 years old who received the Ad26.COV2.S COVID-19 vaccine or a placebo. The input for sequencing was peripheral blood, taken in a trial of Ad26.COV2.S vaccine versus placebo. This CDR3 reads CASSLVSGTYYEQYF. The CDR3 bases are TGTGCCAGCAGCTTAGTCTCCGGCACTTATTACGAGCAGTACTTC.